These T cell receptor beta chains were read from a single sample in a study of shared clonotypes between healthy human individuals. Only in-frame clones appear in the TCRdb table, and some are missing; sequencing was by immunoSEQ multiplex PCR. The sample consists of 1 million to 1.2 million clones, 70% to 85% of them appearing once. Sequenced material: memory CD4+ T cells from PBMCs. The origin of the receptors is a man aged 18 to 30 in good health. Some clones in this sample may be carry-over from other donors' samples. The conserved cysteine and the conserved F or W are not part of the CDR3 here. Clone size is stated in some rows and not others, as once, few, many or a class when expanded.

cdr3_length	clone_size	v_call	j_call	cdr3_aa
11	NA	TRBV11-2	TRBJ1-3	ASSQGTGNTIY
10	NA	TRBV7-9	TRBJ1-1	ASSFGQGEAF
14	NA	TRBV7-3	TRBJ2-1	ASSLRAGGTHNEQF
13	NA	TRBV7-9	TRBJ2-1	ASSPARDSYNEQF
12	NA	TRBV6-5	TRBJ2-1	ASSYRNSYNEQF
15	NA	TRBV11-2	TRBJ2-7	ASSSGPASGRRVEQY
12	NA	TRBV7-2	TRBJ2-7	ASSLGPASYEQY
16	few	TRBV15	TRBJ2-1	ATSGGTSGRTSYNEQF
12	few	TRBV5-1	TRBJ2-1	ASSLRTSGYEQF
13	NA	TRBV2	TRBJ2-7	ASKPLAVPSYEQY
12	NA	TRBV14	TRBJ1-2	ASSPQGGFYGYT
12	many	TRBV4-3	TRBJ2-4	ASSQDTSRNIQY
12	NA	TRBV11-2	TRBJ2-7	ASSGPGSTYEQY
11	few	TRBV25-1	TRBJ1-5	ASSVGVGQPQH
12	NA	TRBV5-1	TRBJ2-4	ASSRTERGNIQY
9	NA	TRBV30	TRBJ1-1	AWAARREAF
12	NA	TRBV19	TRBJ2-7	ASKPGQGTYEQY
14	NA	TRBV15	TRBJ1-3	ATSRGRGALGNTIY
15	once	TRBV27	TRBJ2-7	ASSLSLIRDRGSEQY
14	NA	TRBV30	TRBJ1-2	AWSPLGTVPPYGYT
13	NA	TRBV7-6	TRBJ2-3	ASSLGLASTDTQY
11	NA	TRBV7-3	TRBJ2-1	ASSLIFDNEQF
12	once	TRBV5-1	TRBJ2-1	ASSPQGPDNEQF
12	once	TRBV19	TRBJ2-7	ASSTPWGSYEQY